This T cell receptor beta chain is drawn from a study of cytomegalovirus exposure and HLA in healthy donors (dated by TCRdb to 2016 to 2017). Describing the broader study: According to an earlier analysis of 550 to 700 of the donors, 150 million to 200 million T cells yielded some 120 million unique TCR beta sequences and about 300 Gb of sequence data. The later analysis used no new phenotypic data to find candidate immune exposures, relying instead on TCR beta sequences and their occurrence across donors. In a later analysis, previously published TCR beta repertoires from 670 or so donors were re-analyzed and high-resolution HLA genotyping was added so that TCR occurrence patterns could be studied. Typing coverage varied by locus: roughly 629-630 donors for A, B, C, DRB1 and DQB1; approximately 520 for DQA1; over 600 for DPA1; about 450 for DPB1. Roughly 5 DR-DQ haplotypes were handled as single units for association and clustering, since linkage in the cohort was strong. An earlier analysis of around 540 of the donors applied high-throughput TCR beta sequencing to assess whether each TCR beta V gene segment acted as functional or pseudogenic. The study aimed to test whether cataloging public T cell receptors could reveal signatures of past pathogen exposure. Along with the roughly 670-subject first cohort, a separate validation cohort of over a hundred different subjects was used. To predict cytomegalovirus infection status, the study brought together high-throughput TCR immunosequencing, statistical association of individual TCRs with disease status, and machine learning. Among roughly 400 genotyped donors of the cohort, an average of about 240,000 unique TCR beta nucleotide sequences were sequenced per donor, roughly a sixth of them non-productive. In a later genetic analysis, genome-wide SNP genotypes for about 55% of the roughly 700 donors were used, and that subset was treated as a discovery cohort. Donor age, sex, ethnicity and CMV serostatus were collected together with the repertoire data. An early release covering roughly 600 HLA-typed donors comprised approximately 300 gigabases of sequencing data and tens of millions of unique TCR sequences. Both class I and class II loci were covered by HLA typing, at four-digit resolution. Every discovery cohort repertoire had been produced on one sequencing platform. Among the roughly 390 genotyped donors, 81% belonged to the genetic ancestry cluster associated with self-reported Caucasian donors. Using immunosequencing, the study profiled T cell repertoires from around 680 subjects and related those repertoires to cytomegalovirus serostatus.

Libraries were made using the immunoSEQ multiplex PCR assay. The multiplex PCR relied on a mix of 60 forward primers for TCR Vbeta segments and 13 reverse primers for TCR Jbeta segments. A multiplex PCR assay on genomic DNA amplified the CDR3 region of rearranged TCR beta genes. On the Illumina HiSeq System, the amplified TCR beta libraries were sequenced as 87-base-pair reads. Under the source paper's analysis protocol: In a later analysis, about 80 million unique TCR beta chains were counted across the approximately 640 repertoires, and roughly 11 million of these chains were shared by at least two donors. Raw reads were error-corrected and collapsed into unique sequences by a nearest-neighbor algorithm in which closely related sequences were merged to remove PCR and sequencing errors. CDR3 sequences were aligned to IMGT reference sequences to assign V, D and J gene segments. For a sequence to be retained, at least a six-nucleotide match to both a V gene segment and a J gene segment was required. A rearrangement was called productive if the CDR3 had no stop codons and remained in frame with V and J, and every other rearrangement was called non-productive. Following IMGT convention, CDR3 was defined as the stretch from the second conserved V-encoded cysteine to the conserved J-encoded phenylalanine. Sequences without an unambiguous match to a single V gene segment were excluded from the earlier analysis of 450 to 650 of the donors. In an earlier analysis of 587 of the donors, V segments were called functional above 56.7% productive rearrangements and were called segregating when the between-donor standard deviation exceeded 5%. A statistical classification framework was built for diagnosing cytomegalovirus status from the catalog of TCR beta chain sequences. A later analysis assigned V and J genes by comparing TCR nucleotide sequences with IMGT/GENE-DB human TR gene sequences. In a later analysis, CDR3 sequences and most-parsimonious VDJ recombination scenarios were assigned using the TCRdist pipeline. In a later analysis, every TCR beta chain was defined by the combination of its CDR3 amino acid sequence and its V-gene family, and reads without a unique V-gene family were dropped. In a later analysis, 500 to 700 highly shared, low-generation-probability nucleotide sequences were removed to address suspected cross-contamination and a sequencing artifact. In a later analysis, a clonal expansion index for each public chain was calculated from normalized within-repertoire ranks of inferred template counts. In a later analysis, generation probabilities were computed with a VDJ recombination model fitted to out-of-frame rearrangements, and the resulting probabilities were checked against IGoR. A later analysis scored TCR-TCR, TCR-HLA and TCR-CMV co-occurrence with hypergeometric tests, applying a repertoire-size bias correction to TCR pairs. In a later analysis, false discovery rates were estimated by permuting HLA or CMV assignments 20 times. A later analysis grouped co-occurring TCRs with DBSCAN, adding TCRdist sequence similarity when clustering within HLA-allele-positive subsets. Repertoires with fewer than 30,000 or more than 120,000 public chains were left out of co-occurrence clustering, as were about five repertoires with anomalous nucleotide sharing. This is the immuneACCESS table as TCRdb keeps it, with only in-frame sequences that have V and J called. A part of the clones is gone; compared with another copy, unresolved V genes explain less than half, and the rest is unexplained. That table is the source of V, J and clone size, and D and trimming were worked out from the DNA. In all, the sample holds about 110,000 clones, and 76% of those were seen once. 7.7% of the sample rests with the top ten.

Comment on this clone: It lacks a known antigen. No base-level quality is on record; no much larger clone is a single base apart.

In total, around 600 healthy bone marrow donors made up the cohort. At the time of sampling, every cohort member was nominally healthy, though immune exposures that went unrecorded were likely present. The donor was CMV seropositive and was included in the group of about 290 seropositive cohort members. A peripheral blood sample was provided by each donor, and peripheral blood mononuclear cells were used for TCR beta sequencing. The Qiagen DNeasy Blood Extraction Kit was used to extract genomic DNA from the blood cell samples. The paper as a whole reports these results and caveats: Only TCR beta chains were sequenced in this cohort, and the absence of alpha or paired-chain data limited detectable features. A further reported finding was that TCR beta sequences accurately predicted the HLA-A and HLA-B alleles for most subjects in the first cohort. Assigning TCR associations to individual alleles was difficult when HLA alleles, especially DR and DQ, strongly co-occurred. The earlier analysis of 587 of the donors excluded seventeen rarely observed V segments, including chromosome 9 orphons, because counts were too low. Roughly uniform sequencing depth across donors was assumed in presence/absence analyses, although this assumption may not hold. Compared with equally common non-associated chains, HLA-associated TCR beta chains in a later analysis were more clonally expanded and had lower generation probabilities. In a later genetic analysis, a missense DCLRE1C variant was associated with V-gene and J-gene trimming of TCR beta chains, and the association was replicated in an independent cohort. Compared with the approximately 710-donor mean, donors in an Asian-associated ancestry cluster had fewer N-insertions in productive TCRs, according to a later genetic analysis. Linkage disequilibrium might explain the correlated functional status among segregating V segments, but an unknown experimental factor could not be excluded. In an earlier analysis of approximately 600 of the donors, most TCR beta V segments were observed in productive rearrangements about 87% or about 30% of the time, broadly matching IMGT annotations. CMV serostatus was the only immune exposure information available for the cohort. A later analysis found that most CMV-associated TCR beta chains appeared HLA-restricted, with HLA associations seemingly driven largely by CMV exposure. HLA typing was unavailable for some donors at each locus, so association tests used only the typed subset. A few of the identified cytomegalovirus-associated TCR beta chains were confirmed in vitro to be specific for cytomegalovirus antigens. The authors suggested that the approach could potentially be generalized to other disease states and immunological phenotypes. A group of highly shared sequence variants was considered likely to be a technical artifact of the sequencing pipeline. Specific HLA alleles were associated with roughly 17,000 TCR beta sequences at a false discovery rate of 0.05 in a later analysis. The classifier was reported to diagnose cytomegalovirus status with high specificity and sensitivity in both the original and validation cohorts. Across donors, most TCR sequences were observed very rarely, whereas some public TCRs were present in many individuals. In a later analysis, several top co-occurrence clusters were reported to appear linked to parvovirus B19, influenza, CMV and Epstein-Barr virus. The study listed over 150 TCR beta chains as associated with cytomegalovirus. Some IMGT-functional V segments, including TRBV6-2 and TRBV6-3, could not be told apart with the 87-base-pair reads, so those segments were excluded. A later analysis found that TCR association rates varied across HLA loci, with DRB1 alleles showing the most associated TCRs and HLA-C alleles the fewest.

Taken from the germline V gene, the CDR1 and CDR2 loops are SGHRS and YFSETQ. There are 14 amino acids in the CDR3, from cysteine to phenylalanine inclusive. The kept DNA is CDR3 alone, 42 bases in frame from the first base. Germline trimming amounts to 1 base on V and 5 bases on J, with 5 as the count of junction bases outside the gene matches. This TCR derives from a woman between 45 and 60 years old in good health and CMV-seropositive. This sequence uses TRBV5-1 and TRBJ2-5, with 7 bases matching TRBD1. The sample comprised PBMCs. At the DNA level, the sequence is TGCGCCAGCAGCTTGACAGGGGAAAGGGAGACCCAGTACTTC. It encodes CASSLTGERETQYF. The CDR3, completed at both ends by the reference TRBV5-1 and TRBJ2-5 genes, gives the full variable domain KAGVTQTPRYLIKTRGQQVTLSCSPISGHRSVSWYQQTPGQGLQFLFEYFSETQRNKGNFPGRFSGRQFSNSRSEMNVSTLELGDSALYLCASSLTGERETQYFGPGTRLLVL.